The TCR beta chain described here comes from a study of tumor-infiltrating lymphocytes in primary liver carcinoma. On the study more broadly: Every sample contained roughly 3.65 to 8 million productive TCRbeta reads, and these numbers were similar from one tissue type to another.

This clonotype was found once. This CDR3 spans 13 amino acids. Looked up from germline, CDR1 is SNHLY and CDR2 is FYNNEI. Trimming removed 9 bases at V and 4 bases at J, with 15 bases between. From 400 to 500 ng total RNA, TCR beta cDNA was generated with a primer in the constant region. Three-round nested multiplex PCR performed with slightly modified ARM-PCR produced the TCR beta libraries. The first two PCR rounds used TRBV1-TRBV30 forward primers with a C-beta reverse primer, 10 to 11 cycles each. Via MiXCR, TCRdb re-called the multiplex PCR reads, giving one row per CDR3 protein. The repertoire holds about 99,000 distinct CDR3 sequences, with approximately 71% as singletons. Between about 17 and 34 mg of unsorted bulk tissue served as the source from which RNA and DNA were co-extracted. Resection treated the patients' primary liver carcinoma. The study sampled five separate regions from each tumor.

Specimen: liver tumor tissue from sampling region 5. Subset described: tumor region T5, tumor centre. The chain carries TRBV2 and TRBJ1-1; tentative D call: TRBD1 (5 bases). This receptor was identified in a woman aged 55-70 years with primary liver carcinoma and hepatitis B virus infection. The CDR3 is CASIPGRGTEAFF. The CDR3 DNA is TGTGCCAGTATTCCAGGGAGGGGCACTGAAGCTTTCTTT. The full variable domain, its missing parts supplied by reference TRBV2 and TRBJ1-1, is EPEVTQTPSHQVTQMGQEVILRCVPISNHLYFYWYRQILGQKVEFLVSFYNNEISEKSEIFDDQFSVERPDGSNFTLKIRSTKLEDSAMYFCASIPGRGTEAFFGQGTRLTVV.